The clone carrying this TCR beta chain was seen just once. Antigen specificity is unknown. The table came from immunoSEQ multiplex PCR; TCRdb's copy has only in-frame clones and leaves some out. Altogether roughly 18,000 clones are present, 67% being singletons, with the ten largest covering roughly 20%. This CDR3 has 14 amino acids. Looked up from germline, CDR1 is MDHEN and CDR2 is SYDVKM. The V and J ends lost 8 bases and 3 bases respectively, with 13 bases between them. This entry belongs to a study of OX40 agonist ivuxolimab in advanced cancers. Overall study: Three individuals attained partial responses, comprising one hepatocellular carcinoma case and two cutaneous melanoma cases. The study, taken as a whole, reports: Antigen specificity was not determined for the expanded peripheral T cells.

This TCR derives from an adult with an advanced solid tumor such as melanoma, head and neck, liver or kidney cancer. Sample: CD4+ or CD8+ T cells sorted from blood, taken in a trial of the OX40 agonist ivuxolimab. The genes are TRBV28 and TRBJ2-2; a possible D gene is TRBD2 (6 bases). CDR3 nucleotide sequence: TGTGCCAGCGGAAACGGAGGGGACACCGGGGAGCTGTTTTTT. Translated, it gives CASGNGGDTGELFF.